This T cell receptor (beta chain) appears in the sequencing data of a study of cytomegalovirus exposure and HLA in healthy donors. Concerning this clone: Its target is not known.

This CDR3 is 15 amino acids long. Germline V gene lookup returns CDR1 MNHEY and CDR2 SVGAGI. Deletions cut 0 bases from V and 1 base from J, with 9 bases between. Study conclusions and caveats: Donors were assumed by presence/absence analyses to have roughly uniform sequencing depth. As a later analysis showed, a missense DCLRE1C variant was linked to trimming of TCR beta V- and J-genes.

Primers for the PCR totalled 60 Vbeta and 13 Jbeta. Using immunoSEQ multiplex PCR, the repertoire was profiled, and TCRdb retains in-frame clones only, with some absent. The sample holds some 120,000 clones, about 80% seen once. The source is a man under 40 in good health and CMV-seropositive. The chain uses TRBV6-5 and TRBJ1-1; D is uncertain. Sequenced sample: PBMCs. CDR3 amino acids: CASSYSIAENTEAFF. The CDR3 bases are TGTGCCAGCAGTTACTCGATCGCAGAGAACACTGAAGCTTTCTTT.